The 5 T cell receptor beta chains in this list originate from one sample, sequenced in a study of T cells in Graves' hyperthyroidism and ophthalmopathy. The investigators amplified TCR beta CDR3 regions from RNA transcripts. First-round RT-PCR targeting the TCR CDR3 was performed with the HTBI primer set. MiXCR, run by TCRdb on the multiplex PCR reads, gives a single entry per CDR3 protein. The data hold approximately 270,000 distinct CDR3 sequences, with more than 14% observed a single time. Sequences were obtained from blood. The receptors were gathered from a woman in her 40s with Graves' hyperthyroidism that later progressed to Graves' ophthalmopathy.

CDR3 in amino acids: CSASGGQGRGYTF. For the CDR3, the DNA is TGCAGTGCTAGCGGAGGACAGGGAAGGGGCTACACCTTC. V gene TRBV20-1 combines with J gene TRBJ1-2; TRBD1 matches 8 bases. There are 13 residues in the CDR3. The V gene end was trimmed by 3 bases and the J gene end by 8 bases; junction bases not matched to a gene: 8. CDR1 DFQATT and CDR2 SNEGSKA come from the germline V gene (reference sequence).

This clonotype showed up many times. The chain recombines TRBV2 with TRBJ2-1; D gene uncertain. Trimming took off 2 bases at V and 0 bases at J, with 14 bases between the two ends. CDR1 and CDR2 (germline): SNHLY, FYNNEI. The CDR3 spans 17 residues. The CDR3 region has the DNA TGTGCCAGCAGTGAAAGGATGCTGAGAGGCTCCTACAATGAGCAGTTCTTC. Amino acid sequence: CASSERMLRGSYNEQFF.

This clonotype has a count of ten or more. The chain carries TRBV12-3 or TRBV12-4 and TRBJ1-1, with 7 bases that match TRBD1. CDR3 size: 12 residues. The V and J ends lost 6 bases and 4 bases, in that order; junction bases with no gene match: 2. The CDR3 protein is CASRPGGTEAFF. In DNA form, the CDR3 reads TGTGCCAGCAGACCAGGGGGCACTGAAGCTTTCTTT.

At least ten counts were recorded for this clonotype. The genes are TRBV2 and TRBJ2-5; 7 positions match TRBD2. Per the germline V gene, CDR1 is SNHLY and CDR2 is FYNNEI. Germline trimming cut 4 bases from V and 5 bases from J; bases unmatched to any gene: 7. This CDR3 has 14 amino acids. The CDR3 DNA reads TGTGCCAGCAGTGGGGGACGGGAGGAGGAGACCCAGTACTTC. It is translated as CASSGGREEETQYF.

This clonotype was observed a few times. The chain is built from TRBV20-1 and TRBJ2-7, with 8 bases fitting TRBD1. CDR3 length equals 15 residues. Looked up from germline, CDR1 is DFQATT and CDR2 is SNEGSKA (reference sequence). The CDR3 DNA reads TGCAGTGCTAGGCTGGACAGGGAACTCCGCTACGAGCTGTACGTC. It encodes CSARLDRELRYELYV.